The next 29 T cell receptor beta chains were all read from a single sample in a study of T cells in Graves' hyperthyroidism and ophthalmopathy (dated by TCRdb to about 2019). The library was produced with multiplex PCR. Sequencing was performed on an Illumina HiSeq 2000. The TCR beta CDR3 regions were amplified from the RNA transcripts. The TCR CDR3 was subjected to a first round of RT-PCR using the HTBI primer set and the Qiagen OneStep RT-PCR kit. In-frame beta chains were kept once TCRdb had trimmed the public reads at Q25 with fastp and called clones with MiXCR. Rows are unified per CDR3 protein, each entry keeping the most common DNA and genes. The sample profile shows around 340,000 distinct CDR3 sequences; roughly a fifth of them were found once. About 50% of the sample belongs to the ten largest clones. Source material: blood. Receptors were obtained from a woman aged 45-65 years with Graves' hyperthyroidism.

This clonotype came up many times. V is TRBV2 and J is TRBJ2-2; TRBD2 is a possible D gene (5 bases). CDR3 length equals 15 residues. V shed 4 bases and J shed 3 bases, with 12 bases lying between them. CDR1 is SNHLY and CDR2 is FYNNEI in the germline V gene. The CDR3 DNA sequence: TGTGCCAGCAGTGGTCAGCGGTCGTACACCGGGGAGCTGTTTTTT. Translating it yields CASSGQRSYTGELFF.

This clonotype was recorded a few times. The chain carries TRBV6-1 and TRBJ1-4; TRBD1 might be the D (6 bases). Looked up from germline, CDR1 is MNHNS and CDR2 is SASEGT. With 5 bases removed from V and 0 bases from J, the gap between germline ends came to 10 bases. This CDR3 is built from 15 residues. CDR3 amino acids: CASSKGQTTNEKLFF. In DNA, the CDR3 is TGTGCCAGCAGTAAAGGACAGACAACTAATGAAAAACTGTTTTTT.

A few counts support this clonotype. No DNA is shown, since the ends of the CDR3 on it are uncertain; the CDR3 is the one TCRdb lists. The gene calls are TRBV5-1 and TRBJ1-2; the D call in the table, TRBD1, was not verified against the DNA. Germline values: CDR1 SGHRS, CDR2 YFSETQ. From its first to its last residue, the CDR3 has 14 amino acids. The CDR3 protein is CASSHAVGQGIRTF.

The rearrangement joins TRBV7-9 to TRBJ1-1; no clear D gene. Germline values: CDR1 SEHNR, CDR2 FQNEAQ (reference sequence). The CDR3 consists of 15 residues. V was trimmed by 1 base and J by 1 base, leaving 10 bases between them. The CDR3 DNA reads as TGTGCCAGCAGCTTAGGCCGGACGGCGAACACTGAAGCTTTCTTT. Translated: CASSLGRTANTEAFF. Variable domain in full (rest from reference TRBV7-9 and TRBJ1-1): DTGVSQNPRHKITKRGQNVTFRCDPISEHNRLYWYRQTLGQGPEFLTYFQNEAQLEKSRLLSDRFSAERPKGSFSTLEIQRTEQGDSAMYLCASSLGRTANTEAFFGQGTRLTVV.

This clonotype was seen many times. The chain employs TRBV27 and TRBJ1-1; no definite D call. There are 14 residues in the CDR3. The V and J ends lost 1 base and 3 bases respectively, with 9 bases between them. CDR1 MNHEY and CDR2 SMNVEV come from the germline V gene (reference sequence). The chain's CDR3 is CASSLFGQDTEAFF. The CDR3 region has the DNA TGTGCCAGCAGTTTATTCGGCCAGGACACTGAAGCTTTCTTT.

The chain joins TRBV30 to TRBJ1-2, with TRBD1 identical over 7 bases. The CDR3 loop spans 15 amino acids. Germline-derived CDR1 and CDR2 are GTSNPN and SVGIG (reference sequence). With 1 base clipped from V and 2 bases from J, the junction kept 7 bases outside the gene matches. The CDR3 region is CAWSGTGRSNYGYTF. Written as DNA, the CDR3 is TGTGCCTGGAGTGGGACAGGAAGATCGAACTATGGCTACACCTTC.

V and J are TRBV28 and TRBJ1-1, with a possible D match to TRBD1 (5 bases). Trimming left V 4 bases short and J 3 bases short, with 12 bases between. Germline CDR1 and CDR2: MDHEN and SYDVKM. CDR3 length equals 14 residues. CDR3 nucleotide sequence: TGTGCCAGCAGTTGGGGGGGGATGGACACTGAAGCTTTCTTT. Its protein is CASSWGGMDTEAFF. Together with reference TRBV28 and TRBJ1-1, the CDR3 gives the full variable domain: DVKVTQSSRYLVKRTGEKVFLECVQDMDHENMFWYRQDPGLGLRLIYFSYDVKMKEKGDIPEGYSVSREKKERFSLILESASTNQTSMYLCASSWGGMDTEAFFGQGTRLTVV.

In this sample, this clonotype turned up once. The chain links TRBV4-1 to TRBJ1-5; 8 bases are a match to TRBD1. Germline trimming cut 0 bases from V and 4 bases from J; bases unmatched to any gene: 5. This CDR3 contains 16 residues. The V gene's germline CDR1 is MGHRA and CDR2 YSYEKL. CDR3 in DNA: TGCGCCAGCAGCCAAGAAGTAACAGGGGGTAATCAGCCCCAGCATTTT. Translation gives CASSQEVTGGNQPQHF.

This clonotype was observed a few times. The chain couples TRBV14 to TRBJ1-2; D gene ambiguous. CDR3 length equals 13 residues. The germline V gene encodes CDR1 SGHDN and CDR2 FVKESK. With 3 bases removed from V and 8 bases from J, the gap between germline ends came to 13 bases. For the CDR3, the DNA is TGTGCCAGCAGCCATGGAATGAACGTGGGCTACACCTTC. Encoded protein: CASSHGMNVGYTF.

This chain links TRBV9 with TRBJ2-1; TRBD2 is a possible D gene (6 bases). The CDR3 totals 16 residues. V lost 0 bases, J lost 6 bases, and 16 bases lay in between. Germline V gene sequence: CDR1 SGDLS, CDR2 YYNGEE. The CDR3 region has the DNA TGTGCCAGCAGCGTAGGAGGGGACTCGCGAGCCAATGAGCAGTTCTTC. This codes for CASSVGGDSRANEQFF.

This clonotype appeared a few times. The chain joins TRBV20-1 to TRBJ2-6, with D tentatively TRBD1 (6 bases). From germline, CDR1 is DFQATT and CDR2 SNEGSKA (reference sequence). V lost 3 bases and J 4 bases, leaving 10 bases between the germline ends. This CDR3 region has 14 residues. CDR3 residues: CSARGAEGANVLTF. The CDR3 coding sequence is TGCAGTGCTAGGGGGGCAGAAGGGGCCAACGTCCTGACTTTC.

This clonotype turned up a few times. CDR3 loop: CSASSPLAKDSFGVDTQYF. CDR3 in DNA: TGCAGTGCTAGTTCCCCCCTTGCTAAAGACAGCTTCGGAGTAGATACGCAGTATTTT. J is TRBJ2-3 and V is TRBV20-1; maybe TRBD1 (5 bases). CDR1 DFQATT and CDR2 SNEGSKA come from the germline V gene (reference sequence). The CDR3 is 19 amino acids. The V gene lost 3 bases and the J gene lost 5 bases, with 30 bases spanning the gap.

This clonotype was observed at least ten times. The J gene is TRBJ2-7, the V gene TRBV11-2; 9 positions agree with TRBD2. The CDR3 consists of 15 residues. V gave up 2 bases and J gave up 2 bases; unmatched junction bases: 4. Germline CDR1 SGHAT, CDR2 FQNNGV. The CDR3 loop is CASSLSGGITYEQYF. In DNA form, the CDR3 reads TGTGCCAGCAGCTTAAGCGGGGGGATCACCTACGAGCAGTACTTC.

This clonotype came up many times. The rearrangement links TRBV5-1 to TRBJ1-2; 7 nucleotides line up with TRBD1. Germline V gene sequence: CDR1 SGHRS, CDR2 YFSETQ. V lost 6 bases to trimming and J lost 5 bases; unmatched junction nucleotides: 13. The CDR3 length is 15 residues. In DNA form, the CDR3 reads TGCGCCAGCACCCAAGCTCCGGGACAGCTTTATGGCTACACCTTC. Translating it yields CASTQAPGQLYGYTF.

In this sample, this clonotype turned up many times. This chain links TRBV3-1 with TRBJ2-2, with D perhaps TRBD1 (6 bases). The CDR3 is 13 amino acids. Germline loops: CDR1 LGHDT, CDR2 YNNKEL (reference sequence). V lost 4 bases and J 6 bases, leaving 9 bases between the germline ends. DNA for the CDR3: TGTGCCAGCAGCCCGCGGACAGCCGGGGAGCTGTTTTTT. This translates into CASSPRTAGELFF.

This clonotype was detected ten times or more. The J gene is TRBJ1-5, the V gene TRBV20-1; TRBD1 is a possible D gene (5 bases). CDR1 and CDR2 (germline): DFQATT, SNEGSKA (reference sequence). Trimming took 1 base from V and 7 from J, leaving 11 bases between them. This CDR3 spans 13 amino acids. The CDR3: CSARAGHGQPQHF. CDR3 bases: TGCAGTGCTAGAGCAGGGCACGGGCAGCCCCAGCATTTT.

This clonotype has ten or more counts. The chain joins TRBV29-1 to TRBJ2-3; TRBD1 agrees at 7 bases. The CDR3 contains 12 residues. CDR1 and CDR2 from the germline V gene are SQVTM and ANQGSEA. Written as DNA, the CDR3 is TGCAGTGTCCGACAGGGCGCAGATACGCAGTATTTT. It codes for CSVRQGADTQYF.

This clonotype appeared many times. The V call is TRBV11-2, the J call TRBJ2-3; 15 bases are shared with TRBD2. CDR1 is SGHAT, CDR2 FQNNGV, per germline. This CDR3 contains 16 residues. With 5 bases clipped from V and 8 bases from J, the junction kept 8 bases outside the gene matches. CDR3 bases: TGTGCCAGCAGCACGGGACTAGCGGGGGGTGGAGGTACGCAGTATTTT. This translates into CASSTGLAGGGGTQYF.

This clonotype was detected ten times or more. The CDR3, as DNA: TGTGCCAGTAGTCTTGGGTCCGGGACCCTCTATAACAATGAGCAGTTCTTC. The encoded protein is CASSLGSGTLYNNEQFF. V gene TRBV19 combines with J gene TRBJ2-1; D is perhaps TRBD1 or TRBD2 (5 bases each). V was shortened by 5 bases and J by 5 bases, with 22 bases between the two germline ends. The CDR3 contains 17 residues. The germline V gene encodes CDR1 LNHDA and CDR2 SQIVND (reference sequence).

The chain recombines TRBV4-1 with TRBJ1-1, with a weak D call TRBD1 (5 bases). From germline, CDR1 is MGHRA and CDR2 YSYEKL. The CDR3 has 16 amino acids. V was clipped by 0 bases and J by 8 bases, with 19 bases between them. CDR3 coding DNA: TGCGCCAGCAGCCAAGATTTAGGAGGTTGGGGGATGGAAGCTTTCTTT. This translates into CASSQDLGGWGMEAFF.

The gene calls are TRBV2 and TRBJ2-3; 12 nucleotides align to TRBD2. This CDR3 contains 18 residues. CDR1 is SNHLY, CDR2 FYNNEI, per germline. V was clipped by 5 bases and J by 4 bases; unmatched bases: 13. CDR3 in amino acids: CASSLNSKTSGSSDTQYF. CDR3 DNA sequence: TGTGCCAGCAGTCTCAATTCGAAGACTAGCGGGAGTTCAGATACGCAGTATTTT.

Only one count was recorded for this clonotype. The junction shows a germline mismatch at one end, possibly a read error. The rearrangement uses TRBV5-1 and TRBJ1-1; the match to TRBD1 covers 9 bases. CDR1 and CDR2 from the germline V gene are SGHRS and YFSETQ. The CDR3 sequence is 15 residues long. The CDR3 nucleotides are TGTGCCAGCAAAGAACAGGGGGCTGTGAACACTGAAGCTTTCTTT. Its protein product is CASKEQGAVNTEAFF. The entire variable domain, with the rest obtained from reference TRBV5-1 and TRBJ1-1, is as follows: KAGVTQTPRYLIKTRGQQVTLSCSPISGHRSVSWYQQTPGQGLQFLFEYFSETQRNKGNFPGRFSGRQFSNSRSEMNVSTLELGDSALYLCASKEQGAVNTEAFFGQGTRLTVV.

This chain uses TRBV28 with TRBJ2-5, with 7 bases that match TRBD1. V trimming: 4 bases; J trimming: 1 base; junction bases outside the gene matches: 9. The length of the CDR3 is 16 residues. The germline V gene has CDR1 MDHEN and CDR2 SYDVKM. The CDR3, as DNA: TGTGCCAGCAGTTCCAGACAGGGTTGGGTCCAAGAGACCCAGTACTTC. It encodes CASSSRQGWVQETQYF.

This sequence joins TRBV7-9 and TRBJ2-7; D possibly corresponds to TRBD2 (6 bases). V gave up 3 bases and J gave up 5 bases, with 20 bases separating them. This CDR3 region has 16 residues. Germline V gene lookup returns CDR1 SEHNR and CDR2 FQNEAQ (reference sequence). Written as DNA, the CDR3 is TGTGCCAGCAGCTTCGGGGCGGGATCCGTTTCGAACGAGCAGTACTTC. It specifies CASSFGAGSVSNEQYF.

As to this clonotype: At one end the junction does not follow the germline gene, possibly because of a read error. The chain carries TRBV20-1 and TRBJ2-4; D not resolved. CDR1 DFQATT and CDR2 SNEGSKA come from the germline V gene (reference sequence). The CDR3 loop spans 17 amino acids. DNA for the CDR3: TGCAGTGCTGGAGATCCGGGCGCTACCCGGGCCAAAAACATTCAGTACTTC. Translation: CSAGDPGATRAKNIQYF.

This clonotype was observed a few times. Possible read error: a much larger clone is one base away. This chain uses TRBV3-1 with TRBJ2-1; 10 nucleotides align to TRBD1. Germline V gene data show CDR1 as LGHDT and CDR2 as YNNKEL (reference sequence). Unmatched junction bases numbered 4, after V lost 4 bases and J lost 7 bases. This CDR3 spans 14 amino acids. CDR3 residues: CASSPGQGTNEQFF. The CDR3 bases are TGTGCCAGCAGCCCGGGACAGGGGACGAATGAGCAGTTCTTC.

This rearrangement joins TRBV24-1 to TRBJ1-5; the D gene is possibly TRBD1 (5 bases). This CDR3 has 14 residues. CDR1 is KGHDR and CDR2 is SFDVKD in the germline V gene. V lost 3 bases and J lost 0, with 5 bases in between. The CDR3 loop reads CATSDGASNQPQHF. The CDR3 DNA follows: TGTGCCACCAGTGATGGGGCTAGCAATCAGCCCCAGCATTTT.

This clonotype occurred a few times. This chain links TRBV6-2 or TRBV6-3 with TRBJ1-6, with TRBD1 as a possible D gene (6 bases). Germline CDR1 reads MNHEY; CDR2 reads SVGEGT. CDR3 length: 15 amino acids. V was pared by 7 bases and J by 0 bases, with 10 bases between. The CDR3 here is CASMQGSSYNSPLHF. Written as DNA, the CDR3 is TGTGCCAGCATGCAGGGGAGCTCCTATAATTCACCCCTCCACTTT.

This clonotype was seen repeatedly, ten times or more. CDR3 nucleotide sequence: TGTGCCAGCTCGGGACAGGAGGCGGACGGCTACACCTTC. It encodes CASSGQEADGYTF. This chain connects TRBV18 to TRBJ1-2, with 8 bases aligning to TRBD1. The CDR3 has 13 amino acids. Germline V CDR1 and CDR2: KGHSH, LQKENI. Unmatched junction bases numbered 8, after V lost 6 bases and J lost 8 bases.